Below are 21 T cell receptor beta chains sequenced from a single sample in a study of neurological immune-mediated disorders. From the 5' RACE reads, TCRdb called clonotypes with MiXCR, one entry per CDR3 protein. The sample carries tens of thousands of distinct CDR3 sequences, roughly 9.5% recorded once. Sequencing input: PBMCs. The receptor set was obtained from a man in his fifties in good health.

This clonotype was seen ten or more times. This rearrangement joins TRBV28 to TRBJ2-5; 8 bases line up with TRBD1. V trimming: 10 bases; J trimming: 5 bases; junction bases outside the gene matches: 12. Germline CDR1 and CDR2: MDHEN and SYDVKM. The CDR3 loop spans 14 amino acids. The DNA of the CDR3 is TGTGCCACCTCCCCCCCAGGGGGCGGCGAGACCCAGTACTTC. It encodes CATSPPGGGETQYF.

On this clonotype: Just one base apart from a much larger clone, this may be a read error. This sequence joins TRBV7-2 and TRBJ2-6, with 7 bases that match TRBD1. There are 15 residues in the CDR3. The germline V gene has CDR1 SGHTA and CDR2 FQGNSA. CDR3: CASSSDRAGVNVLTF. The CDR3 DNA is TGTGCCAGCAGCAGCGACAGGGCTGGGGTCAACGTCCTGACTTTC.

This clonotype appeared many times. The V call is TRBV7-2, the J call TRBJ2-1, with 14 nucleotides matching TRBD2. Germline lookup yields CDR1 SGHTA and CDR2 FQGNSA. The V gene end was trimmed by 4 bases and the J gene end by 7 bases; junction bases not matched to a gene: 3. The CDR3 totals 15 residues. This CDR3 is CASSSGLAGGNEQFF. The CDR3 nucleotides are TGTGCCAGCAGCTCCGGACTAGCGGGGGGTAATGAGCAGTTCTTC.

This clonotype was seen many times. The chain joins TRBV7-2 to TRBJ2-3; D possibly corresponds to TRBD2 (6 bases). Germline CDR1 SGHTA, CDR2 FQGNSA. The CDR3 spans 15 residues. V lost 3 bases, J lost 5 bases, and 15 bases lay in between. CDR3 coding DNA: TGTGCCAGCAGCTTCGGAGGGCCACGAAGAGATACGCAGTATTTT. The encoded protein is CASSFGGPRRDTQYF.

This clonotype was counted ten times or more. This chain uses TRBV7-2 with TRBJ2-7; 10 nucleotides line up with TRBD2. The CDR3 is 15 amino acids. V lost 2 bases to trimming and J lost 3 bases; unmatched junction nucleotides: 4. CDR1 and CDR2 from the germline V gene are SGHTA and FQGNSA. CDR3: CASSLLLAGHYEQYF. The CDR3 DNA sequence: TGTGCCAGCAGCTTATTACTAGCGGGACACTACGAGCAGTACTTC.

At least ten counts were recorded for this clonotype. The chain joins TRBV29-1 to TRBJ2-7, with 8 positions matching TRBD1. V lost 4 bases to trimming and J lost 4 bases; unmatched junction nucleotides: 6. The CDR3 spans 13 residues. Germline assignment: CDR1 SQVTM and CDR2 ANQGSEA. DNA for the CDR3: TGCAGCGTTGGACAGGGGCGCGGATACGAGCAGTACTTC. Protein: CSVGQGRGYEQYF.

In the case of this clonotype: This clone may be a read error of a much larger clone one base away. Lacking the conserved final phenylalanine or tryptophan, this CDR3 likely reflects a read error. The chain combines TRBV28 with TRBJ2-3; 9 bases fit TRBD2. The germline gives CDR1 MDHEN, CDR2 SYDVKM. V shed 2 bases, J shed 2 bases, and the junction held 8 bases outside the gene matches. This CDR3 is built from 17 residues. The CDR3 DNA reads as TGTGCCAGCAGTTTAAACGTCGTAGCGGGAGCCACAGATACGCAGTATTCT. Amino acids: CASSLNVVAGATDTQYS.

This clonotype appeared many times. This rearrangement joins TRBV28 to TRBJ2-1, with TRBD2 matching 7 bases. Per the germline V gene, CDR1 is MDHEN and CDR2 is SYDVKM. The V segment lost 6 bases and the J segment 12 bases; nucleotides outside the gene matches: 17. The CDR3 contains 15 residues. DNA of the CDR3: TGTGCCAGCAGCCCGTCGATTATTACCGGGAGGACGCAGTTCTTC. Amino acids: CASSPSIITGRTQFF. Using reference TRBV28 and TRBJ2-1 for the parts outside the CDR3, the full variable domain is DVKVTQSSRYLVKRTGEKVFLECVQDMDHENMFWYRQDPGLGLRLIYFSYDVKMKEKGDIPEGYSVSREKKERFSLILESASTNQTSMYLCASSPSIITGRTQFFGPGTRLTVL.

This clonotype was found many times. The rearrangement uses TRBV28 and TRBJ1-5, with D possibly TRBD1 on 5 matching bases. Looked up from germline, CDR1 is MDHEN and CDR2 is SYDVKM. The V and J ends lost 1 base and 4 bases respectively, with 14 bases between them. The CDR3 extends over 16 amino acids. The chain's CDR3 is CASSLSSRGRNQPQHF. The DNA of the CDR3 is TGTGCCAGCAGTTTATCTTCTCGGGGACGGAATCAGCCCCAGCATTTT.

This clonotype was observed many times. The chain employs TRBV5-1 and TRBJ1-1; 8 bases map to TRBD1. J was trimmed by 5 bases and V by 0 bases; bases with no gene match: 3. The germline V gene has CDR1 SGHRS and CDR2 YFSETQ. The CDR3 totals 14 residues. The CDR3 DNA is TGCGCCAGCAGCTTGGCCAGGGGGCCGACTGAAGCTTTCTTT. Translating it yields CASSLARGPTEAFF.

This clonotype was counted at least ten times. V is TRBV11-2 and J is TRBJ2-3; 11 nucleotides align to TRBD1. The CDR3 is 16 amino acids. CDR1 is SGHAT and CDR2 is FQNNGV in the germline V gene. The junction had 8 bases not matched to a gene; V was cut back by 2 bases and J by 7 bases. DNA for the CDR3: TGTGCCAGCAGCTTACGGCGGACAGGGGGCATGTATACGCAGTATTTT. It translates to CASSLRRTGGMYTQYF.

In its sample, this clonotype was seen many times. The rearrangement joins TRBV3-1 to TRBJ2-7, with 7 bases fitting TRBD1. Germline assignment: CDR1 LGHDT and CDR2 YNNKEL (reference sequence). The CDR3 is 15 residues long. Germline trimming cut 1 base from V and 0 bases from J; bases unmatched to any gene: 3. Here the CDR3 reads CASSQVRGNSYEQYF. The CDR3 DNA follows: TGTGCCAGCAGCCAAGTCAGGGGGAACTCCTACGAGCAGTACTTC.

The sample holds many counts of this clonotype. The chain's CDR3 is CASSHGRLAGGRVQETQYF. The CDR3 nucleotides read TGTGCCAGCAGTCACGGGCGACTAGCGGGAGGACGGGTCCAAGAGACCCAGTACTTC. The chain combines TRBV6-2 or TRBV6-3 with TRBJ2-5; 13 nucleotides match TRBD2. The CDR3 length is 19 residues. V gave up 5 bases and J gave up 1 base; unmatched junction bases: 13. The germline gives CDR1 MNHEY, CDR2 SVGEGT.

This clonotype was counted ten times or more. The chain carries TRBV20-1 and TRBJ2-6; 7 bases map to TRBD1. This CDR3 is 17 amino acids long. Germline V gene sequence: CDR1 DFQATT, CDR2 SNEGSKA (reference sequence). V lost 3 bases and J lost 4; bases outside the gene matches: 12. The CDR3 sequence: CSASRGLVNLGANVLTF. The CDR3, as DNA: TGCAGTGCTAGTAGGGGGCTTGTCAACCTCGGGGCCAACGTCCTGACTTTC.

This clonotype has a count of ten or more. This rearrangement joins TRBV5-4 to TRBJ2-1; 9 nucleotides align to TRBD1. Germline CDR1 is SGHNT and CDR2 is YYREEE (reference sequence). The CDR3 is 14 residues long. V lost 2 bases, J lost 4 bases, and 1 base stayed unmatched. CDR3 residues: CASSFGTGYNEQFF. The CDR3 nucleotides are TGTGCCAGCAGCTTCGGGACAGGGTACAATGAGCAGTTCTTC.

This clonotype was recorded many times. The chain uses TRBV10-3 and TRBJ1-1; 7 nucleotides line up with TRBD1. V lost 6 bases to trimming and J lost 3 bases; unmatched junction nucleotides: 4. CDR1 ENHRY and CDR2 SYGVKD come from the germline V gene. This CDR3 spans 13 amino acids. The CDR3 loop reads CAIRPDRDTEAFF. In nucleotides, the CDR3 is TGTGCCATCAGACCCGACAGGGACACTGAAGCTTTCTTT.

This chain joins TRBV25-1 and TRBJ2-7; D remains ambiguous. This CDR3 has 13 amino acids. CDR1 and CDR2 (germline): MGHDK, SYGVNS. V lost 5 bases to trimming and J lost 2 bases, with 10 bases between them. The CDR3 loop is CASSSGPTYEQYF. In DNA form, the CDR3 reads TGTGCCAGCAGTTCGGGCCCGACCTACGAGCAGTACTTC.

There are many counts of this clonotype. The chain combines TRBV20-1 with TRBJ1-5; TRBD1 agrees at 7 bases. The germline V gene has CDR1 DFQATT and CDR2 SNEGSKA (reference sequence). This CDR3 has 14 residues. Trimming at V came to 4 bases and at J to 4 bases, leaving 7 bases not matched to a gene. The CDR3 protein is CSATRGQVNQPQHF. CDR3 bases: TGCAGTGCTACCCGTGGACAGGTGAATCAGCCCCAGCATTTT.

The sample holds many counts of this clonotype. The V and J genes are TRBV5-1 and TRBJ1-1; weak D call: TRBD1 (6 bases). Germline assignment: CDR1 SGHRS and CDR2 YFSETQ. The germline V and J ends were trimmed by 2 bases and 8 bases, with 10 bases remaining between them. This CDR3 is 12 amino acids long. In DNA form, the CDR3 reads TGCGCCAGCAGCTTAGCCACAGGGGAAGCTTTCTTT. Protein product: CASSLATGEAFF.

Many counts were recorded for this clonotype. V usage is TRBV28 and J usage is TRBJ2-2; 9 positions agree with TRBD2. Germline V gene sequence: CDR1 MDHEN, CDR2 SYDVKM. The CDR3 consists of 16 residues. V lost 3 bases and J lost 4; bases outside the gene matches: 6. The CDR3 loop reads CASSFMAGGLTGELFF. CDR3 DNA: TGTGCCAGCAGTTTTATGGCGGGGGGGCTCACCGGGGAGCTGTTTTTT.

The rearrangement links TRBV20-1 to TRBJ1-5; no clear D. This CDR3 is 12 amino acids long. Trimming pared 6 bases from V and 3 bases from J, leaving 9 bases between. The V gene's germline CDR1 is DFQATT and CDR2 SNEGSKA (reference sequence). The CDR3 DNA follows: TGCAGTGCCTTGGGTTCCAATCAGCCCCAGCATTTT. This translates into CSALGSNQPQHF.